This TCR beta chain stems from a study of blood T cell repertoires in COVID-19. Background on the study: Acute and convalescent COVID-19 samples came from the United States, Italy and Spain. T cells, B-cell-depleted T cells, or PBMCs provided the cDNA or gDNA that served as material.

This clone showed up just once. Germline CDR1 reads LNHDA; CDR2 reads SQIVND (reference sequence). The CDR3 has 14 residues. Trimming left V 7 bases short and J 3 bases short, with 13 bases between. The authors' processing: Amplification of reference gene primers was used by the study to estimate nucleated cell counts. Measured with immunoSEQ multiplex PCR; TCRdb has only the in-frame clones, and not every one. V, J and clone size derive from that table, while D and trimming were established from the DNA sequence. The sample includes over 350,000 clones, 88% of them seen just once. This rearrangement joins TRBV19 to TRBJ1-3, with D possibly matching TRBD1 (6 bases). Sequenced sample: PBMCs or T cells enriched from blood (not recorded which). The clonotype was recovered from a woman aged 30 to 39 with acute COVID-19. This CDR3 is CASTTTGIGNTIYF. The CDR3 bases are TGTGCCAGTACCACTACAGGGATTGGAAACACCATATATTTT.